These T cell receptor beta chains were read from a single sample in a study of beta chain features in type 1 diabetes. Profiling relied on immunoSEQ multiplex PCR, and the TCRdb table lists in-frame clones only, not all of them. The repertoire consists of about 360,000 clones, with roughly 12% occurring once and the leading ten covering 0.017%. Sequencing used naive CD4+ T cells from blood. The receptors derive from a man between 18 and 35 years old in good health. Each CDR3 is given with its conserved first and last residue. The order of the fields is D gene, V gene, clone size, J gene, CDR3 protein, CDR3 DNA. D genes are given only for firm matches. Size tells how often a clone was seen (once, few, many) or the class of an expanded clone, and some rows leave it out.

TRBD1	TRBV19	NA	TRBJ2-3	CASRSGQAADTQYF	TGTGCCAGTAGATCTGGACAGGCTGCAGATACGCAGTATTTT
TRBD2	TRBV6-6	NA	TRBJ2-3	CASRLAGSTDTQYF	TGTGCCAGCAGGCTAGCGGGGAGCACAGATACGCAGTATTTT
TRBD1	TRBV7-9	NA	TRBJ1-1	CASSLGDRGAFF	TGTGCCAGCAGCTTAGGGGACAGGGGAGCTTTCTTT
TRBD2	TRBV5-8	few	TRBJ2-1	CASSLRGTSVEFF	TGTGCCAGCAGCCTGAGAGGGACTAGCGTCGAGTTCTTC
TRBD2	TRBV5-4	few	TRBJ2-7	CASSLASGLAPGEQYF	TGTGCCAGCAGCTTGGCCTCTGGACTAGCTCCGGGAGAGCAGTACTTC
NA	TRBV7-9	few	TRBJ1-4	CASSQAFGRNEKLFF	TGTGCCAGCAGCCAGGCCTTCGGCAGGAACGAAAAACTGTTTTTT
TRBD1	TRBV7-8	few	TRBJ1-2	CASSSTGQGAGYTF	TGTGCCAGCAGCTCTACAGGACAGGGGGCAGGCTACACCTTC
TRBD1	TRBV29-1	few	TRBJ1-2	CSVWDTGGVNYGYTF	TGCAGCGTATGGGATACAGGGGGTGTAAACTATGGCTACACCTTC
TRBD2	TRBV29-1	many	TRBJ2-1	CSVGGGSGKDNEQFF	TGCAGCGTTGGGGGAGGTAGCGGGAAGGACAATGAGCAGTTCTTC
NA	TRBV7-9	NA	TRBJ2-3	CASSFVLMGRGNTDTQYF	TGTGCCAGCAGCTTCGTCCTAATGGGGCGGGGAAACACAGATACGCAGTATTTT
NA	TRBV27	few	TRBJ1-1	CASSLVQSRTEAFF	TGTGCCAGCAGTTTAGTGCAGTCGAGGACTGAAGCTTTCTTT
NA	TRBV7-3	NA	TRBJ2-5	CASSLGGAVETQYF	TGTGCCAGCAGTCTGGGGGGGGCAGTTGAGACCCAGTACTTC
NA	TRBV5-6	NA	TRBJ2-7	CASSLKGNSYEQYF	TGTGCCAGCAGCTTGAAGGGGAACTCCTACGAGCAGTACTTC
NA	TRBV4-3	NA	TRBJ2-7	CASSQEPKGPYEQYF	TGCGCCAGCAGCCAAGAGCCCAAGGGGCCCTACGAGCAGTACTTC
NA	TRBV28	NA	TRBJ2-5	CASSLPPGQETQYF	TGTGCCAGCAGTTTGCCCCCGGGCCAAGAGACCCAGTACTTC
TRBD1	TRBV28	few	TRBJ1-2	CASSPGQGNYGYTF	TGTGCCAGCAGTCCAGGACAGGGTAACTATGGCTACACCTTC
NA	TRBV4-2	NA	TRBJ2-5	CASSRSQGEETQYF	TGTGCCAGCAGTCGCAGTCAAGGGGAAGAGACCCAGTACTTC
NA	TRBV11-1	few	TRBJ1-1	CASSLTRRMNTEAFF	TGTGCCAGCAGCCTAACACGGAGGATGAACACTGAAGCTTTCTTT
NA	TRBV27	few	TRBJ1-6	CASSSGGRSPLHF	TGTGCCAGCAGTTCGGGGGGCAGGTCACCCCTCCACTTT
TRBD1	TRBV18	NA	TRBJ1-1	CASSSLQPGQENTEAFF	TGTGCCAGCTCATCTCTTCAACCGGGACAGGAGAACACTGAAGCTTTCTTT
NA	TRBV28	few	TRBJ1-2	CASSPVGRGNYGYTF	TGTGCCAGCAGTCCGGTAGGGAGGGGGAACTATGGCTACACCTTC
NA	TRBV5-4	few	TRBJ1-2	CASSLDMPGGRTF	TGTGCCAGCAGCTTGGATATGCCCGGGGGACGCACCTTC
NA	TRBV5-6	few	TRBJ2-7	CASSLGQIYEQYF	TGTGCCAGCAGCTTGGGGCAGATCTACGAGCAGTACTTC
TRBD1	TRBV25-1	few	TRBJ1-2	CASSEYGEGAGGAYGYTF	TGTGCCAGCAGTGAATATGGGGAAGGGGCAGGGGGCGCGTATGGCTACACCTTC
TRBD2	TRBV7-9	NA	TRBJ2-5	CASSSQGGDQETQYF	TGTGCCAGCAGCTCCCAGGGAGGGGACCAAGAGACCCAGTACTTC
NA	TRBV18	few	TRBJ1-1	CASSPKQGNVNTEAFF	TGTGCCAGCTCACCAAAACAGGGTAACGTGAACACTGAAGCTTTCTTT